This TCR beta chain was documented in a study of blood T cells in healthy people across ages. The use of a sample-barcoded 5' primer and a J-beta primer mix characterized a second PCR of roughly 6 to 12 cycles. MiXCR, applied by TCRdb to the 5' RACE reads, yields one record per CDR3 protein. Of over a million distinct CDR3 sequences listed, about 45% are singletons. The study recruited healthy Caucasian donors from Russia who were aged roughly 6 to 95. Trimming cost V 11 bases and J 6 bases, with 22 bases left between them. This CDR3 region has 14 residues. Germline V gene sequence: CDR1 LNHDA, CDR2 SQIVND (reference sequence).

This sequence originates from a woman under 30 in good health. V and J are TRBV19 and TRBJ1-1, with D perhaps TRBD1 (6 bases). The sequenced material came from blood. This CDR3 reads CAARGLSKWAEAFF. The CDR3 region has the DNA TGTGCCGCCCGGGGGCTCTCAAAGTGGGCTGAAGCTTTCTTT.